Included here is one TCR beta chain sequence, with context. One end of the junction does not line up with germline, which may come from a read error. Sequencing used immunoSEQ multiplex PCR; TCRdb keeps in-frame clones, though not all of them. Counted here are some 460,000 clones, nearly 90% occurring once; the ten biggest clones make up over 1.5%. Participant ages covered roughly 18 to 89 years across 24 US areas. Cohorts were determined from participant-reported clinical history. Germline values: CDR1 SGHDN, CDR2 FVKESK. This CDR3 region has 13 residues. This record comes from a study of blood T cell repertoires in COVID-19. For the study at large: Acute-phase and convalescent COVID-19 samples originated in the United States, Italy and Spain. PBMCs, B-cell-depleted T cells, or T cells were the source of the cDNA or gDNA that made up the material.

The sequence was obtained from a woman younger than 35 with acute COVID-19. The sample was PBMCs or T cells enriched from blood (not recorded which). The genes are TRBV14 and TRBJ2-5; TRBD1 agrees at 8 bases. The CDR3 loop is CASSQVRTGTMDF. The CDR3 DNA sequence: TGTGCCAGCAGCCAAGTGAGGACAGGGACGATGGACTTC.